A selection of T cell receptor beta chains follows, all from one sample in a study of T cells in Graves' hyperthyroidism and ophthalmopathy. TCRdb reanalysed the multiplex PCR reads using MiXCR and keeps one entry per CDR3 protein. The table shows about 570,000 distinct CDR3 sequences, with 40% to 55% occurring only once. The sample was peripheral blood or thyroid tissue (not recorded which). These receptors originate from an adult woman with Graves' disease, either hyperthyroidism or ophthalmopathy (not recorded which). Both conserved end residues are part of each CDR3. D genes are given only for firm matches. Part of the rows lack a size; the others show once, few, many or a class for expanded clones.

v_gene,abundance,j_gene,d_gene,CDR3aa,CDR3nt
TRBV5-5,many,TRBJ2-5,TRBD2,CASSLASGRIQETQYF,TGTGCCAGCAGCTTGGCTAGCGGGAGGATCCAAGAGACCCAGTACTTC
TRBV4-2,many,TRBJ2-7,-,CASSPGLLYEQYF,TGTGCCAGCAGCCCTGGACTGCTCTACGAGCAGTACTTC
TRBV24-1,few,TRBJ2-3,-,CATSDRQVGTDTQYF,TGTGCCACCAGTGATCGTCAGGTCGGCACAGATACGCAGTATTTT
TRBV7-6,few,TRBJ1-1,-,CASSLYRDEGAEAFF,TGTGCCAGCAGCTTATACCGGGACGAGGGCGCTGAAGCTTTCTTT
TRBV10-2,many,TRBJ2-7,-,CASSEAGFDEQYF,TGCGCCAGCAGTGAGGCAGGGTTCGACGAGCAGTACTTC
TRBV6-1,many,TRBJ1-1,-,CASSVGGRIGTEAFF,TGTGCCAGCAGTGTCGGGGGGAGGATTGGCACTGAAGCTTTCTTT
TRBV5-1,few,TRBJ1-2,TRBD1,CASSAGQVTYGYTF,TGCGCCAGCAGTGCGGGACAGGTGACCTATGGCTACACCTTC
TRBV12-3/TRBV12-4,few,TRBJ2-3,TRBD2,CASRGLAGGPRTDTQYF,TGTGCCAGCAGAGGACTAGCGGGAGGGCCCCGCACAGATACGCAGTATTTT
TRBV5-1,-,TRBJ1-4,-,CASTLTGENEKLFF,TGCGCCAGCACCTTAACCGGGGAGAATGAAAAACTGTTTTTT
TRBV10-3,once,TRBJ1-3,TRBD1,CAIRSAGEGQTGNTIYF,TGTGCCATCAGGTCGGCGGGGGAGGGACAGACTGGAAACACCATATATTTT
TRBV12-3/TRBV12-4,-,TRBJ2-7,-,CASSPRDFPQYF,TGTGCCAGCAGTCCACGGGACTTCCCCCAGTACTTC
TRBV10-1,-,TRBJ2-7,-,CASSTGTQPYEQYF,TGCGCCAGCAGTACCGGGACACAGCCCTACGAGCAGTACTTC
TRBV20-1,many,TRBJ1-4,-,CSASRRVEEKLFF,TGCAGTGCTAGTCGTAGGGTTGAAGAAAAACTGTTTTTT
TRBV2,-,TRBJ1-5,-,CASREVGKGDQPQHF,TGTGCCAGCAGGGAAGTTGGGAAGGGGGATCAGCCCCAGCATTTT
TRBV20-1,once,TRBJ1-4,TRBD1,CSASRGRQLFF,TGCAGTGCTAGCAGGGGGCGACAACTGTTTTTT
TRBV7-9,-,TRBJ1-2,TRBD1,CASSQGDRNYGYTF,TGTGCCAGCAGCCAAGGGGACAGGAACTATGGCTACACCTTC
TRBV7-9,-,TRBJ2-7,-,CASSGTFGLSYEQYF,TGTGCCAGCAGCGGAACGTTCGGGCTTTCCTACGAGCAGTACTTC
TRBV7-6,many,TRBJ2-2,-,CASSLSHTGELFF,TGTGCCAGCAGCTTATCCCACACCGGGGAGCTGTTTTTT
TRBV6-5,many,TRBJ1-1,-,CASSYSPRNTEAFF,TGTGCCAGCAGTTACTCCCCGAGGAACACTGAAGCTTTCTTT
TRBV28,many,TRBJ1-6,-,CASSYGGSPLHF,TGTGCCAGCAGTTACGGGGGCTCACCCCTCCACTTT
TRBV5-1,-,TRBJ1-5,TRBD1,CASSLLGQGSNQPQHF,TGCGCCAGCAGCTTGTTGGGACAGGGAAGCAATCAGCCCCAGCATTTT
TRBV11-2,-,TRBJ2-3,TRBD1,CASGPGQSTDTQYF,TGTGCCAGCGGACCGGGACAGAGCACAGATACGCAGTATTTT
TRBV29-1,few,TRBJ1-1,-,CSVEELVAFF,TGCAGCGTTGAAGAGTTGGTAGCTTTCTTT
TRBV10-3,many,TRBJ2-7,-,CAISEFGVSSYEQYF,TGTGCCATCAGTGAGTTTGGGGTTAGCTCCTACGAGCAGTACTTC
TRBV10-2,many,TRBJ2-7,-,CASSETSVVNSVQYF,TGCGCCAGCAGTGAGACTTCAGTGGTTAATTCGGTGCAGTACTTC
TRBV20-1,many,TRBJ2-2,-,CSARDHFISGETGELFF,TGCAGTGCTAGAGATCATTTTATCTCGGGAGAAACCGGGGAGCTGTTTTTT
TRBV24-1,-,TRBJ2-5,TRBD1,CATSDRGQALQETQYF,TGTGCCACCAGTGATCGCGGACAGGCGCTCCAAGAGACCCAGTACTTC
TRBV18,many,TRBJ1-2,-,CASSPVAYGYTF,TGTGCCAGCTCACCAGTGGCCTATGGCTACACCTTC
TRBV2,-,TRBJ2-5,-,CASSLADTGNAWGSQETQYF,TGTGCCAGCAGCTTAGCGGACACCGGGAACGCGTGGGGGAGCCAAGAGACCCAGTACTTC
TRBV20-1,many,TRBJ2-3,TRBD1,CSAKQTGRTDTQYF,TGCAGTGCAAAACAGACAGGGCGGACAGATACGCAGTATTTT
TRBV12-3/TRBV12-4,-,TRBJ2-6,-,CASSPPTASGANVLTF,TGTGCCAGCAGTCCCCCAACGGCCTCTGGGGCCAACGTCCTGACTTTC
TRBV19,few,TRBJ2-7,TRBD1,CASSRGTGGSYEQYF,TGTGCCAGTAGTAGGGGGACAGGGGGCTCCTACGAGCAGTACTTC
TRBV20-1,once,TRBJ2-2,-,CSARRRATGELFF,TGCAGTGCCCGCCGGAGGGCCACAGGGGAGCTGTTTTTT
TRBV28,many,TRBJ1-1,-,CAGRRYRETEAFF,TGTGCCGGAAGGCGATACCGGGAAACTGAAGCTTTCTTT
TRBV29-1,-,TRBJ2-6,TRBD2,CSVEGGGGAF,TGCAGCGTTGAAGGAGGCGGGGGGGCTTTC
TRBV20-1,-,TRBJ1-5,-,CSARDGPQETQHF,TGCAGTGCTAGAGATGGGCCCCAAGAGACCCAGCATTTT
TRBV29-1,-,TRBJ1-4,-,CSVGGADEKLFF,TGCAGCGTTGGGGGGGCGGACGAAAAACTGTTTTTT
TRBV12-3/TRBV12-4,-,TRBJ1-6,-,CASDPGMNSPLHF,TGTGCCAGCGATCCGGGGATGAATTCACCCCTCCACTTT
TRBV27,-,TRBJ1-5,-,CASSAMAGKGQPQHF,TGTGCCAGCAGTGCCATGGCGGGGAAGGGTCAGCCCCAGCATTTT
TRBV29-1,many,TRBJ1-2,-,CSVEWGSYGYTF,TGCAGCGTTGAATGGGGCAGCTATGGCTACACCTTC
TRBV7-9,-,TRBJ1-6,-,CASSSTTGQNSPLHF,TGTGCCAGCAGCTCCACGACCGGGCAGAATTCACCCCTCCACTTT
TRBV12-3/TRBV12-4,many,TRBJ2-7,TRBD2,CASSSGGRLGEQYF,TGTGCCAGCAGTTCGGGGGGGAGGCTAGGCGAGCAGTACTTC
TRBV28,-,TRBJ2-2,-,CASGGTTGGELFF,TGTGCCAGCGGCGGGACCACCGGCGGGGAGCTGTTTTTT
TRBV5-4,-,TRBJ1-6,TRBD1,CASSFRTGDNSPLHF,TGTGCCAGCAGCTTTAGGACAGGGGATAATTCACCCCTCCACTTT
TRBV7-9,few,TRBJ2-7,-,CASGLVVRNPTGEQYF,TGTGCCAGCGGCTTAGTGGTGAGAAACCCAACGGGGGAGCAGTACTTC
TRBV7-8,-,TRBJ2-5,-,CASSLQGTSNQPQYF,TGTGCCAGCAGCTTACAGGGAACAAGCAATCAGCCCCAGTACTTC
TRBV7-8,many,TRBJ1-1,-,CASSLVLGDTEAFF,TGTGCCAGCAGCTTAGTCCTTGGGGACACTGAAGCTTTCTTT
TRBV20-1,-,TRBJ1-2,TRBD1,CSARTGEELGYTF,TGCAGTGCTAGAACAGGGGAGGAACTTGGCTACACCTTC
TRBV10-2,many,TRBJ1-5,-,CATGPWRASYSNQPQHF,TGCGCCACCGGCCCCTGGAGGGCTTCCTATAGCAATCAGCCCCAGCATTTT
TRBV3-1,-,TRBJ2-2,-,CASSRTNRGGTGELFF,TGTGCCAGCAGCCGAACGAACAGGGGAGGCACCGGGGAGCTGTTTTTT
TRBV10-3,-,TRBJ2-5,-,CAISESVGMMETQYF,TGTGCCATCAGTGAGTCGGTGGGGATGATGGAGACCCAGTACTTC
TRBV6-5,-,TRBJ2-5,TRBD2,CASSLTSSGTGTQYF,TGTGCCAGCAGCTTAACGTCTAGCGGGACGGGGACCCAGTACTTC
TRBV12-3/TRBV12-4,many,TRBJ2-7,-,CASNQGSGSYEQYF,TGTGCCAGCAACCAGGGTTCTGGGAGCTACGAGCAGTACTTC
TRBV29-1,-,TRBJ1-2,-,CSVEYDLVGVFTF,TGCAGCGTTGAATACGATTTGGTGGGGGTATTCACCTTC
TRBV7-9,many,TRBJ2-7,TRBD2,CASSATGTRAYEQYF,TGTGCCAGCAGCGCTACCGGGACTAGAGCCTACGAGCAGTACTTC